These T cell receptor beta chains were read from a single sample in a study of cytomegalovirus exposure and HLA in healthy donors. Clones were read by immunoSEQ multiplex PCR, and TCRdb kept only the in-frame ones, dropping some. The data contain about 82,000 clones, around four fifths of them singletons. Sequencing used PBMCs. These receptors were collected from a woman in her forties or fifties in good health and CMV-seropositive. CDR3s include the opening cysteine and the closing phenylalanine or tryptophan. Fields, in order: J gene, clone size, V gene, D gene, CDR3 DNA, CDR3 protein. The D gene is left open where the match is weak. Size is omitted from some rows. Given values are once, few, many or a class for expanded clones.

j_call: TRBJ1-1
clone_size: -
v_call: TRBV27
d_call: -
cdr3_nt: TGTGCCAGCAGTTTATGGTCCAGGGGCACTGAAGCTTTCTTT
cdr3_aa: CASSLWSRGTEAFF

j_call: TRBJ2-7
clone_size: few
v_call: TRBV6-5
d_call: TRBD2
cdr3_nt: TGTGCCAGCAGTTACTCTAGCGGGTATAGCTCCTACGAGCAGTACTTC
cdr3_aa: CASSYSSGYSSYEQYF

j_call: TRBJ2-1
clone_size: once
v_call: TRBV6-4
d_call: TRBD2
cdr3_nt: TGTGCCAGCAGTGACGGGGCGGGAGGGCCGGGTGAGCAGTTCTTC
cdr3_aa: CASSDGAGGPGEQFF

j_call: TRBJ2-7
clone_size: -
v_call: TRBV28
d_call: -
cdr3_nt: TGTGCCAGCAGTTTTGGGCTGAACTACGAGCAGTACTTC
cdr3_aa: CASSFGLNYEQYF

j_call: TRBJ2-7
clone_size: once
v_call: TRBV11-3
d_call: -
cdr3_nt: TGTGCCAGCAGCTTAGCTCCGGGACATCCCTACGAGCAGTACTTC
cdr3_aa: CASSLAPGHPYEQYF

j_call: TRBJ2-3
clone_size: -
v_call: TRBV7-7
d_call: TRBD2
cdr3_nt: TGTGCTAGCAGCTTGTTGACTAGCGGAACTAGCACAGATACGCAGTATTTT
cdr3_aa: CASSLLTSGTSTDTQYF

j_call: TRBJ1-1
clone_size: -
v_call: TRBV19
d_call: -
cdr3_nt: TGTGCCAGTAGCGCGGAGCTCGGACGGGGGGACACTGAAGCTTTCTTT
cdr3_aa: CASSAELGRGDTEAFF

j_call: TRBJ2-7
clone_size: -
v_call: TRBV30
d_call: TRBD2
cdr3_nt: TGTGCCCTCTACCCTAGCGGGAGTCTCTACGAGCAGTACTTC
cdr3_aa: CALYPSGSLYEQYF

j_call: TRBJ2-3
clone_size: -
v_call: TRBV6-4
d_call: TRBD2
cdr3_nt: TGTGCCAGCAGTGACGCAGCGGGAGCTCCAGATACGCAGTATTTT
cdr3_aa: CASSDAAGAPDTQYF

j_call: TRBJ1-5
clone_size: -
v_call: TRBV30
d_call: -
cdr3_nt: TGTGCCTGGAGTGTGTCAGGGAATAATCAGCCCCAGCATTTT
cdr3_aa: CAWSVSGNNQPQHF

j_call: TRBJ2-7
clone_size: -
v_call: TRBV28
d_call: TRBD2
cdr3_nt: TGTGCCAGCAGTGCTCAGCGGGAGCAGGGCTACGAGCAGTACTTC
cdr3_aa: CASSAQREQGYEQYF

j_call: TRBJ2-1
clone_size: -
v_call: TRBV5-1
d_call: -
cdr3_nt: TGCGCCAGCAGCTTGGAGGCTAGCGAGTACAATGAGCAGTTCTTC
cdr3_aa: CASSLEASEYNEQFF

j_call: TRBJ1-4
clone_size: -
v_call: TRBV7-8
d_call: -
cdr3_nt: TGTGCCAGCAGTTTCTCAGAACTTGGAGGTGAAAAACTGTTTTTT
cdr3_aa: CASSFSELGGEKLFF

j_call: TRBJ2-1
clone_size: once
v_call: TRBV7-2
d_call: TRBD1
cdr3_nt: TGTGCCAGCAGCTTAGTGGTGGACAGGTACAACAATGAGCAGTTCTTC
cdr3_aa: CASSLVVDRYNNEQFF

j_call: TRBJ2-3
clone_size: -
v_call: TRBV2
d_call: TRBD2
cdr3_nt: TGTGCCAGCAGAAGACTAGCGGAGAGCACAGATACGCAGTATTTT
cdr3_aa: CASRRLAESTDTQYF

j_call: TRBJ1-5
clone_size: -
v_call: TRBV7-8
d_call: -
cdr3_nt: TGTGCCAGCAGTTCTACGGGGGGGAATCAGCCCCAGCATTTT
cdr3_aa: CASSSTGGNQPQHF

j_call: TRBJ2-7
clone_size: -
v_call: TRBV19
d_call: TRBD1
cdr3_nt: TGTGCCAGTAGTATAGGATCCGGGACAGGACACTACGAGCAGTACTTC
cdr3_aa: CASSIGSGTGHYEQYF

j_call: TRBJ2-2
clone_size: -
v_call: TRBV2
d_call: -
cdr3_nt: TGTGCCAGCATTCTGGACAGTCGGTTGGTCGGGGAGCTGTTTTTT
cdr3_aa: CASILDSRLVGELFF

j_call: TRBJ2-1
clone_size: -
v_call: TRBV15
d_call: -
cdr3_nt: TGTGCCACCAGCAGAACCAGGGAATACAATGAGCAGTTCTTC
cdr3_aa: CATSRTREYNEQFF

j_call: TRBJ2-1
clone_size: -
v_call: TRBV11-2
d_call: -
cdr3_nt: TGTGCCAGCAGCTCCAACGCGATCGATGAGCAGTTCTTC
cdr3_aa: CASSSNAIDEQFF

j_call: TRBJ2-7
clone_size: -
v_call: TRBV15
d_call: -
cdr3_nt: TGTGCCACCAGCAGAGATAACTACGAGCAGTACTTC
cdr3_aa: CATSRDNYEQYF

j_call: TRBJ1-1
clone_size: -
v_call: TRBV11-3
d_call: TRBD1
cdr3_nt: TGTGCCAGCAGCTCCAAAGGGGGCGCGGGTATCACTGAAGCTTTCTTT
cdr3_aa: CASSSKGGAGITEAFF

j_call: TRBJ2-1
clone_size: -
v_call: TRBV5-4
d_call: -
cdr3_nt: TGTGCCAGCAGGGAAGGGTTCCCAAAGGGGTATGAGCAGTTCTTC
cdr3_aa: CASREGFPKGYEQFF

j_call: TRBJ1-1
clone_size: few
v_call: TRBV7-8
d_call: TRBD1
cdr3_nt: TGTGCCAGCAGCGGATGGACAGGCGACACTGAAGCTTTCTTT
cdr3_aa: CASSGWTGDTEAFF

j_call: TRBJ2-7
clone_size: -
v_call: TRBV6-5
d_call: TRBD2
cdr3_nt: TGTGCCAGCAGTTCGGGGGCCTTAGCGGGAGATTACGAGCAGTACTTC
cdr3_aa: CASSSGALAGDYEQYF

j_call: TRBJ2-1
clone_size: -
v_call: TRBV27
d_call: -
cdr3_nt: TGTGCCAGCAGTCCCCAGGGGGGCGGGAGGCTTAATGAGCAGTTCTTC
cdr3_aa: CASSPQGGGRLNEQFF

j_call: TRBJ1-3
clone_size: -
v_call: TRBV6-5
d_call: -
cdr3_nt: TGTGCCAGCAGTATAGAGTCTGGAAACACCATATATTTT
cdr3_aa: CASSIESGNTIYF

j_call: TRBJ1-1
clone_size: once
v_call: TRBV5-1
d_call: -
cdr3_nt: TGCGCCAGCAGCTTGGGCTCGTGGCAGGGGAACACTGAAGCTTTCTTT
cdr3_aa: CASSLGSWQGNTEAFF

j_call: TRBJ2-7
clone_size: few
v_call: TRBV10-3
d_call: -
cdr3_nt: TGTGCCATCAGTGAGTCGGCAGGGCCCTACTACGAGCAGTACTTC
cdr3_aa: CAISESAGPYYEQYF

j_call: TRBJ2-3
clone_size: -
v_call: TRBV7-6
d_call: TRBD1
cdr3_nt: TGTGCCAGCAGTCCAGGGGGTTTCACAGATACGCAGTATTTT
cdr3_aa: CASSPGGFTDTQYF

j_call: TRBJ1-5
clone_size: few
v_call: TRBV5-6
d_call: -
cdr3_nt: TGTGCCAGCAGCTTGAGCCTCGGGGGCAATCAGCCCCAGCATTTT
cdr3_aa: CASSLSLGGNQPQHF

j_call: TRBJ2-7
clone_size: -
v_call: TRBV5-8
d_call: TRBD1
cdr3_nt: TGTGCCAGCAGCATCGGGACAGCGTTCTCCTACGAGCAGTACTTC
cdr3_aa: CASSIGTAFSYEQYF

j_call: TRBJ1-5
clone_size: -
v_call: TRBV6-1
d_call: TRBD1
cdr3_nt: TGTGCCATTGGACAGGGGGCGACCCAGCCCCAGCATTTT
cdr3_aa: CAIGQGATQPQHF

j_call: TRBJ1-5
clone_size: -
v_call: TRBV5-1
d_call: TRBD1
cdr3_nt: TGCGCCAGCAGCTTGGGGACAGGGGGCAATCAGCCCCAGCATTTT
cdr3_aa: CASSLGTGGNQPQHF

j_call: TRBJ1-4
clone_size: -
v_call: TRBV30
d_call: TRBD1
cdr3_nt: TGTGCCTGGACCTCTGGACAGGGGTACGGTGAAAAACTGTTTTTT
cdr3_aa: CAWTSGQGYGEKLFF

j_call: TRBJ2-5
clone_size: -
v_call: TRBV11-3
d_call: TRBD1
cdr3_nt: TGTGCCAGCAGCTCTCAGTTTACGACAGGGTCGGACCAAGAGACCCAGTACTTC
cdr3_aa: CASSSQFTTGSDQETQYF

j_call: TRBJ2-1
clone_size: -
v_call: TRBV25-1
d_call: TRBD2
cdr3_nt: TGTGCCAGCAGTGCCCTAGCGGGAGGAGGTGAGCAGTTCTTC
cdr3_aa: CASSALAGGGEQFF

j_call: TRBJ2-6
clone_size: -
v_call: TRBV6-1
d_call: -
cdr3_nt: TGTGCCGGAGACAGCTCCTCTGGGGCCAACGTCCTGACTTTC
cdr3_aa: CAGDSSSGANVLTF

j_call: TRBJ1-2
clone_size: -
v_call: TRBV30
d_call: -
cdr3_nt: TGTGCCTGGGACATGGGAGGTCTCTATGGCTACACCTTC
cdr3_aa: CAWDMGGLYGYTF

j_call: TRBJ1-2
clone_size: -
v_call: TRBV11-2
d_call: -
cdr3_nt: TGTGCCAGCAGCTTAGATCCGGCAGGGGCTTATGGCTACACCTTC
cdr3_aa: CASSLDPAGAYGYTF

j_call: TRBJ2-3
clone_size: -
v_call: TRBV27
d_call: TRBD2
cdr3_nt: TGTGCCAGCAGTTTTCTAGCGGGAGGAAAAGATACGCAGTATTTT
cdr3_aa: CASSFLAGGKDTQYF

j_call: TRBJ2-7
clone_size: few
v_call: TRBV29-1
d_call: TRBD2
cdr3_nt: TGCAGCGTTGTACGGCTAGCGGACAACTCCTACGAGCAGTACTTC
cdr3_aa: CSVVRLADNSYEQYF

j_call: TRBJ2-5
clone_size: once
v_call: TRBV19
d_call: TRBD2
cdr3_nt: TGTGCCAGTAGTACTAGCGGGATGGAGACCCAGTACTTC
cdr3_aa: CASSTSGMETQYF

j_call: TRBJ2-7
clone_size: -
v_call: TRBV28
d_call: TRBD2
cdr3_nt: TGTGCCAGCAGCTCCGGGACTAGCGGATTATACGAGCAGTACTTC
cdr3_aa: CASSSGTSGLYEQYF

j_call: TRBJ2-3
clone_size: -
v_call: TRBV2
d_call: -
cdr3_nt: TGTGCCAGCAACCCGGGCACAGATACGCAGTATTTT
cdr3_aa: CASNPGTDTQYF

j_call: TRBJ1-5
clone_size: -
v_call: TRBV11-2
d_call: TRBD1
cdr3_nt: TGTGCCAGCAGCACGGACAGGGCCCAGCCCCAGCATTTT
cdr3_aa: CASSTDRAQPQHF

j_call: TRBJ1-1
clone_size: -
v_call: TRBV9
d_call: -
cdr3_nt: TGTGCCAGCAGCGTAGAGACAGCTAGGGTGGGCACTGAAGCTTTCTTT
cdr3_aa: CASSVETARVGTEAFF

j_call: TRBJ1-1
clone_size: -
v_call: TRBV27
d_call: -
cdr3_nt: TGTGCCAGCAGCCTCGGGGGGCCGAACACTGAAGCTTTCTTT
cdr3_aa: CASSLGGPNTEAFF

j_call: TRBJ2-7
clone_size: -
v_call: TRBV11-2
d_call: -
cdr3_nt: TGTGCCAGCAGCTCCACCGAGAGCTCCTACGAGCAGTACTTC
cdr3_aa: CASSSTESSYEQYF

j_call: TRBJ2-2
clone_size: -
v_call: TRBV29-1
d_call: -
cdr3_nt: TGCAGCGTGAGCCCCAGGGTGTCGACCGGGGAGCTGTTTTTT
cdr3_aa: CSVSPRVSTGELFF

j_call: TRBJ2-3
clone_size: -
v_call: TRBV2
d_call: TRBD2
cdr3_nt: TGTGCCAGCAATATGAGGGGACTAGCGGGAGGGCCTTTCCCAGATACGCAGTATTTT
cdr3_aa: CASNMRGLAGGPFPDTQYF

j_call: TRBJ1-5
clone_size: once
v_call: TRBV30
d_call: -
cdr3_nt: TGTGCCTGGAGTTCCCTTCAGAATCAGCCCCAGCATTTT
cdr3_aa: CAWSSLQNQPQHF

j_call: TRBJ2-1
clone_size: few
v_call: TRBV5-5
d_call: TRBD2
cdr3_nt: TGTGCCAGCAGCCTACGGACTAGCGGGAGCGGGATGCAGTTCTTC
cdr3_aa: CASSLRTSGSGMQFF